A selection of T cell receptor beta chains follows, all from one sample in a study of T cell repertoires in cytomegalovirus infection. TCRdb re-derived calls from the reads in MiXCR, one entry per CDR3 protein. The sample has around 170,000 distinct CDR3 sequences; 13% to 15% are singletons. The specimen sequenced was PBMCs. Every receptor here comes from a human donor in good health (CMV status not recorded). Some clones in this sample may be carry-over from other donors' samples. Each CDR3 is given with its conserved first and last residue. A D gene is named only where the DNA matches it firmly. Not all rows give a size; the values are once, few, many and, for expanded clones, a class.

clone_size j_call d_call v_call cdr3_aa cdr3_nt
- TRBJ2-1 TRBD2 TRBV19 CASMSDKAGVGIF TGTGCCAGTATGTCAGACAAAGCGGGAGTAGGGATCTTC
many TRBJ2-6 TRBD1 TRBV7-3 CASSPGQAVSGANVLTF TGTGCCAGCAGCCCCGGACAGGCTGTCTCTGGGGCCAACGTCCTGACTTTC
few TRBJ2-1 - TRBV19 CASWSWPEQFF TGTGCCAGCTGGAGTTGGCCGGAGCAGTTCTTC
- TRBJ2-3 - TRBV7-7 CASSLGRGDTQYF TGTGCTAGCAGCTTAGGCAGGGGAGATACGCAGTATTTT
- TRBJ2-7 TRBD1 TRBV7-9 CASSPTSGTEFSYEQYF TGTGCCAGCAGCCCTACATCCGGGACAGAATTTTCCTACGAGCAGTACTTC
- TRBJ1-1 TRBD1 TRBV6-6 CASSTGDTTEAFF TGTGCCAGCAGTACAGGGGACACCACTGAAGCTTTCTTT
few TRBJ2-7 TRBD1 TRBV5-4 CASSSPGQGTDEQYF TGTGCCAGCAGCTCCCCGGGACAGGGCACCGACGAGCAGTACTTC
many TRBJ2-1 TRBD2 TRBV7-2 CASIREGLGYNEQFF TGTGCCAGCATCCGGGAGGGACTTGGGTACAATGAGCAGTTCTTC
- TRBJ2-4 - TRBV29-1 CSVGSRDLKRPGGIQYF TGCAGCGTTGGGAGCCGGGACCTAAAACGACCCGGGGGCATTCAGTACTTC
few TRBJ2-3 - TRBV6-2/TRBV6-3 CASSYSMGDLTTDTQYF TGTGCCAGCAGTTACAGTATGGGGGACTTGACCACAGATACGCAGTATTTT
few TRBJ2-5 TRBD2 TRBV24-1 CATSDYPGGQETQYF TGTGCCACCAGTGATTACCCGGGGGGGCAAGAGACCCAGTACTTC
few TRBJ1-2 TRBD1 TRBV20-1 CSAVNDRGGGGYTF TGCAGTGCTGTGAACGACAGGGGGGGCGGGGGCTACACCTTC
many TRBJ1-1 - TRBV4-1 CASSQPGQKAEAFF TGCGCCAGCAGCCAACCCGGACAGAAGGCTGAAGCTTTCTTT
few TRBJ2-6 - TRBV7-8 CASSIPRGSGANVLTF TGTGCCAGCAGCATACCTAGGGGATCTGGGGCCAACGTCCTGACTTTC
many TRBJ1-3 TRBD1 TRBV7-2 CASTPRGQSGNTIYF TGTGCCAGCACCCCGAGGGGGCAATCTGGAAACACCATATATTTT